This TCR beta chain came from a study of T cell repertoires in cytomegalovirus infection. Study as a whole: Both recently identified HLA-C-restricted and well-studied HLA-B-restricted CMV epitopes were used in the study. TCR beta signatures that were public indicated CMV infection and matching HLA type.

The sample holds many counts of this clonotype. Its target is not known. TCRdb analysed the reads with MiXCR anew, one entry per CDR3 protein. The sample has more than 75,000 distinct CDR3 sequences; over 25% are singletons. The study, taken as a whole, reports: Pooled public TCR beta family frequency picked out CMV carriers with the relevant HLA. Predominance within the ex vivo response was attributable to HLA-C-restricted CMV-specific TCR beta clonotypes.

The V gene's germline CDR1 is SGHVS and CDR2 FQNEAQ. Deletions cut 5 bases from V and 0 bases from J, with 11 bases between. CDR3 length equals 15 residues. This chain uses TRBV7-8 with TRBJ2-1; maybe TRBD2 (5 bases). This sequence was found in a human donor in good health (CMV status not recorded). Some clones in this sample may be carry-over from other donors' samples. Sequences were derived from CD8+ T cells from cultured PBMCs, sampled from culture after CMV antigen stimulation. CDR3 region: CASSVSGSSYNEQFF. In DNA, the CDR3 is TGTGCCAGCAGCGTAAGCGGAAGCTCCTACAATGAGCAGTTCTTC.